This entry concerns a single T cell receptor beta chain. Its antigen is still unknown. No much larger clonotype is one base removed from it; base qualities were not supplied. CDR1 and CDR2 (SGHRS, YFSETQ) derive from the germline V gene. The CDR3, from cysteine to phenylalanine, totals 15 residues. This entry keeps only the CDR3 DNA: 45 bases, framed from base 1. Trimming leaves V shorter by 5 bases and J shorter by 7 bases, with the junction holding 9 bases beyond the gene matches. These data originate in a study of blood T cell repertoires in COVID-19 (dated by TCRdb to the early 2020s). Concerning the study at large: Samples covering the acute and convalescent phases of COVID-19 were provided by collaborators in the United States, Italy and Spain. The sample metadata nearly always contained a de-identified subject ID, COVID-19 status, age in years and sex. The material from the prospective study consisted of cDNA or gDNA derived from T cells, B-cell-depleted T cells, or PBMCs. Samples were obtained from the ongoing ImmuneRACE study (first 160 participants) and from 1,254 subjects provided by 6 global collaborators. HLA class I and class II types, where available, came from metadata supplied by the sample provider rather than from assay-based typing. The repertoires were released in a freely available public database intended as a resource for research on the immune response to SARS-CoV-2. The dataset comprised deeply sampled blood TCRbeta repertoires from subjects exposed to, actively infected with, or recovered from COVID-19.

Broader findings and caveats from the paper: Clinical and demographic metadata were provided uncurated, with the amount varying by source and participant.

The collaborating institutions used their own protocols to collect whole blood in K2EDTA tubes. For TCRbeta analysis, collaborator samples were shipped as frozen whole blood, as isolated PBMCs, or as DNA extracted from either sample type. The immunoSEQ Assay, a bias-controlled multiplex PCR, was used to amplify TCRbeta CDR3 regions from genomic DNA. In the original analysis: Within the assay, amplification of reference gene primers was used to estimate how many nucleated cells each sample contained. To quantify the absolute abundance of each unique TCRbeta CDR3 rearrangement, sequence reads were collapsed and filtered. For each sample, productive Simpson clonality was calculated as the square root of Simpson's diversity index over productive rearrangements. This is the immuneACCESS table as TCRdb keeps it, with only in-frame sequences that have V and J called. A part of the clones is gone; compared with another copy, unresolved V genes explain less than half, and the rest is unexplained. V, J and clone size reflect that table, while D and trimming were determined from the DNA. The sample yields roughly 80,000 clones; about 88% were counted once. The ten most abundant clones make up about 9.6% of the sample.

The receptor was isolated from a human donor in a cohort sampled during active COVID-19. The sample was peripheral blood. Recombination connected TRBV5-1 to TRBJ1-6, with TRBD1 identical over 7 junction bases. At the DNA level, the sequence is TGCGCCAGCAGAGCCACGGGACAGTCGAATTCACCCCTCCACTTT. Translated, this is CASRATGQSNSPLHF. The entire variable domain, with the stretches around the CDR3 drawn from the reference TRBV5-1 and TRBJ1-6 proteins, is KAGVTQTPRYLIKTRGQQVTLSCSPISGHRSVSWYQQTPGQGLQFLFEYFSETQRNKGNFPGRFSGRQFSNSRSEMNVSTLELGDSALYLCASRATGQSNSPLHFGNGTRLTVT.